Below, 8 T cell receptor beta chains from the same sample are listed, as sequenced in a study of OX40 agonist ivuxolimab in advanced cancers. TCRdb keeps only in-frame clones here, not all; method: immunoSEQ multiplex PCR. The data show tens of thousands of clones, around 90% seen once. The starting material was CD4+ or CD8+ T cells sorted from blood, obtained in a trial of the OX40 agonist ivuxolimab. The receptors were gathered from an adult with an advanced solid tumor such as melanoma, head and neck, liver or kidney cancer.

The rearrangement uses TRBV4-3 and TRBJ2-5, with D possibly TRBD2 on 6 matching bases. CDR3 size: 15 residues. The V gene's germline CDR1 is LGHNA and CDR2 YSLEER. Trimming took 0 bases from V and 4 from J, leaving 12 bases between them. The chain's CDR3 is CASSQDRRAGETQYF. CDR3 nucleotides: TGCGCCAGCAGCCAAGATAGGAGGGCGGGAGAGACCCAGTACTTC.

The chain uses TRBV4-2 and TRBJ2-7; 9 bases align to TRBD2. The CDR3 has 16 residues. V trimming: 5 bases; J trimming: 2 bases; junction bases outside the gene matches: 10. CDR1 LGHNA and CDR2 YNFKEQ come from the germline V gene. CDR3 in DNA: TGTGCCAGCAGCGCCCATAGCGGGAGTGTACCCTACGAGCAGTACTTC. Amino acids: CASSAHSGSVPYEQYF.

This chain connects TRBV15 to TRBJ2-6, with D unresolved. There are 17 residues in the CDR3. The germline gives CDR1 LNHNV, CDR2 YYDKDF (reference sequence). The germline V and J ends were trimmed by 0 bases and 0 bases, with 9 bases remaining between them. The CDR3 DNA reads TGTGCCACCAGCAGAGATCGGCTGATCTCTGGGGCCAACGTCCTGACTTTC. This encodes CATSRDRLISGANVLTF.

The chain has TRBV7-9 and TRBJ2-7; 8 bases are shared with TRBD2. Germline values: CDR1 SEHNR, CDR2 FQNEAQ (reference sequence). The CDR3 runs 16 residues. The trim removed 4 bases at V and 2 bases at J, leaving 10 bases unmatched. The CDR3 here is CASSYQQAGAPYEQYF. CDR3 nucleotide sequence: TGTGCCAGCAGCTACCAGCAAGCGGGAGCTCCCTACGAGCAGTACTTC. Full variable domain (remainder filled in from reference TRBV7-9 and TRBJ2-7): DTGVSQNPRHKITKRGQNVTFRCDPISEHNRLYWYRQTLGQGPEFLTYFQNEAQLEKSRLLSDRFSAERPKGSFSTLEIQRTEQGDSAMYLCASSYQQAGAPYEQYFGPGTRLTVT.

J is TRBJ2-3 and V is TRBV27; D possibly corresponds to TRBD2 (6 bases). V lost 5 bases, J lost 5 bases, and 11 bases lay in between. This CDR3 is built from 13 residues. The V gene's germline CDR1 is MNHEY and CDR2 SMNVEV (reference sequence). CDR3 amino acids: CASSRTILDTQYF. CDR3 nucleotide sequence: TGTGCCAGCAGTAGGACTATATTAGATACGCAGTATTTT.

The chain links TRBV6-5 to TRBJ2-7, with 11 nucleotides matching TRBD2. The CDR3 totals 14 residues. From germline, CDR1 is MNHEY and CDR2 SVGAGI. The V segment lost 2 bases and the J segment 3 bases; nucleotides outside the gene matches: 0. CDR3 in amino acids: CASSYGTSGYEQYF. The CDR3 DNA follows: TGTGCCAGCAGTTACGGGACTAGCGGCTACGAGCAGTACTTC.

The CDR3 nucleotides are TGCGCCAGCAGCCGGCCTGGGACTAGCGGGCTGAACACCGGGGAGCTGTTTTTT. It codes for CASSRPGTSGLNTGELFF. The J gene is TRBJ2-2, the V gene TRBV5-1; 12 bases are a match to TRBD2. Germline-derived CDR1 and CDR2 are SGHRS and YFSETQ. The CDR3 has 18 residues. The V and J ends lost 4 bases and 1 base, in that order; junction bases with no gene match: 8.

The chain employs TRBV13 and TRBJ2-5, with TRBD1 matching 8 bases. Germline-derived CDR1 and CDR2 are PRHDT and FYEKMQ (reference sequence). The junction had 4 bases not matched to a gene; V was cut back by 0 bases and J by 4 bases. The CDR3 has 15 residues. CDR3 amino acids: CASSLGGQAGETQYF. CDR3 DNA sequence: TGTGCCAGCAGCTTAGGGGGACAGGCGGGAGAGACCCAGTACTTC.